This T cell receptor beta chain appears in the sequencing data of a study of CD8 T cells in Susac syndrome (dated by TCRdb to between 2017 and 2020). Looking at the study overall: Repertoire sequencing was used to test whether CD8+ T cell activation and differentiation in Susac syndrome was antigen driven.

Peripheral blood CD8+ and CD4+ T cells from healthy donors, Susac syndrome patients and multiple sclerosis patients were profiled using high-throughput TCR beta sequencing. The multiple sclerosis controls were treatment-naive patients who had stable or active relapsing-remitting disease and met the revised McDonald criteria. Bulk CD8+ and CD4+ T cells were purified by magnetic negative isolation, while CD8+ TEMRA cells were enriched using FACS. Blood was drawn into EDTA tubes, processed within 24 hours, and PBMCs were isolated by density gradient centrifugation. PBMCs intended for TCR sequencing were cryopreserved in liquid nitrogen and were subsequently thawed in a 37 degrees C water bath. Purity of sorted or isolated CD4+, CD8+ and CD8+ TEMRA cells was at least 90%. V is clipped by 7 bases and J by 0 bases, and the sequence between their germline boundaries is 9 bases long. CDR3 length: 13 amino acids, cysteine to phenylalanine. Left in the record is the CDR3 DNA by itself, 39 bases read in frame from the first base. Based on the germline V gene, the CDR1 and CDR2 sequences are MNHNS and SASEGT.

Notes on this clonotype: No cognate antigen has been identified for it. No base quality information exists; no much larger clone differs at one position.

RNA was extracted using the RNeasy kit, and about 0.45 to 1 microgram was reverse transcribed with random hexamers. The immunoSEQ multiplex PCR assay, covering 54 Vbeta and 13 Jbeta segments, was used to amplify TCR beta CDR3 regions. Bias from PCR amplification was corrected by using a synthetic template baseline for primer optimization and for computational correction. As for how the authors treated the data: Only productive sequences were kept, with reads annotated to V, D and J genes according to IMGT and analyzed in immunoSEQ Analyzer. Clonality was calculated as one minus the Shannon entropy normalized by log2 of the number of productive unique sequences. For each patient and control, public and private clones were evaluated among the 100 most prevalent clones. Clones were defined as Susac-specific when absent from the healthy and MS cohorts, from about a thousand published viral clones and from other ImmuneACCESS disease sequences. Starting from the raw public reads, TCRdb applied fastp trimming at Q25, assembled clones with MiXCR and retained in-frame beta chains. Rows are combined by CDR3 protein, so each entry shows the most common genes and DNA. TCRdb's processing, not the authors' own work, is the source of the V and J calls. The sample table lists around 300,000 distinct CDR3 sequences, just over 90% of them with a count of one. In total, the top ten clones hold approximately 0.065% of the sample.

Overall results and qualifications from the work: The TCR sequencing and HLA analysis was acknowledged to have included a relatively small number of individuals.

The material sequenced was CD4+ T cells from PBMCs. The chain uses TRBV6-1 and TRBJ1-2, with an unclear D gene assignment. This TCR was recovered from a human donor with multiple sclerosis. The CDR3 corresponds to CASMHSPNYGYTF. The sequenced DNA is TGTGCCAGCATGCACAGTCCTAACTATGGCTACACCTTC.